This T cell receptor beta chain was captured in a study of cytotoxic CD8 clonotypes in ibrutinib-treated CLL. The overall study: Among the patients, approximately ten presented as relapsed/refractory and about 14 as treatment-naive; around 18 showed unmutated IGHV. Investigators collected response samples after a median around twelve months of treatment, range 6 to 36.

The CDR3 is 13 residues long. The junction had 7 bases not matched to a gene; V was cut back by 1 base and J by 8 bases. Germline V gives CDR1 GTSNPN, CDR2 SVGIG (reference sequence). About this clone itself: Antigen: not known.

Study-level points and caveats: Sampling times (in sustained-remission versus progressing patients) were not the same.

The table came from immunoSEQ multiplex PCR; TCRdb's copy has only in-frame clones and leaves some out. The sample includes tens of thousands of clones, roughly 49% of them seen just once. The source was PBMCs, collected at disease progression, from a patient treated with ibrutinib. The rearrangement links TRBV30 to TRBJ1-2; 7 nucleotides line up with TRBD1. The TCR originated in a human donor with chronic lymphocytic leukemia. The CDR3 nucleotides are TGTGCCTGGAGTGGACAGGGACGTGACGGCTACACCTTC. It translates to CAWSGQGRDGYTF. The full variable domain, completed using reference TRBV30 and TRBJ1-2, is SQTIHQWPATLVQPVGSPLSLECTVEGTSNPNLYWYRQAAGRGLQLLFYSVGIGQISSEVPQNLSASRPQDRQFILSSKKLLLSDSGFYLCAWSGQGRDGYTFGSGTRLTVV.